This record concerns one T cell receptor beta chain sequence. What it binds is unknown. The data were obtained in a study of monozygotic twins with inflammatory bowel disease. Study findings and constraints: Healthy twins shared more clonotypes with others than IBD patients, most markedly active ones. Support for any single strong IBD-associated signal or clonotype was not found.

Samples each yielded cDNA through eight separate reactions. Two nested PCRs, run for approximately 17 and 9 cycles, were applied to TCRalpha and TCRbeta cDNA. From the 5' RACE reads, TCRdb lists one entry per CDR3 protein and no DNA. In total, the table holds fewer than 400,000 distinct CDR3 sequences. The CDR3 is 15 amino acids. Per germline, CDR1 WNHNN and CDR2 SYGVQD (reference sequence). The V and J genes are TRBV10-1 and TRBJ2-1; lacking DNA, the TRBD1 call made by TCRdb goes unchecked. The clonotype comes from a human donor with ulcerative colitis or Crohn's disease, or a healthy co-twin of an affected twin (not recorded which). Sequencing was done on a sample of blood. CDR3: CASSEGSVGRNEQFF.